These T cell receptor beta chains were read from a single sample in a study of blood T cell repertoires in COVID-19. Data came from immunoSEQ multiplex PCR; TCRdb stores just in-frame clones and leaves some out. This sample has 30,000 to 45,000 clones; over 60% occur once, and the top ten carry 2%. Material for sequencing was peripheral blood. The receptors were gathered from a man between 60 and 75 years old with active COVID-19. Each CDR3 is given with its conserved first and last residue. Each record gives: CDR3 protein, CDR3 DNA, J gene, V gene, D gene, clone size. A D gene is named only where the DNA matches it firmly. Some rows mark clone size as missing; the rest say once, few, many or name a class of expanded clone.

CASRTRGENYGYTF TGCGCCAGCAGAACCAGGGGGGAAAACTATGGCTACACCTTC TRBJ1-2 TRBV5-1 TRBD1 .
CASRGTGGPYEQYF TGTGCCAGCAGGGGGACAGGGGGGCCCTACGAGCAGTACTTC TRBJ2-7 TRBV28 TRBD1 .
CASGRGSSYEQYF TGTGCTAGTGGCCGGGGTTCCTCCTACGAGCAGTACTTC TRBJ2-7 TRBV12-5 . .
CASSPSGGSYNEQFF TGTGCCAGCAGTCCTAGCGGGGGCTCCTACAATGAGCAGTTCTTC TRBJ2-1 TRBV3-1/TRBV3-2 TRBD2 .
CSADQRETQYF TGCAGTGCGGATCAGCGTGAGACCCAGTACTTC TRBJ2-5 TRBV20-1 . few
CASSLSREASGYTF TGCGCCAGCAGCTTGAGTAGGGAGGCCAGTGGCTACACCTTC TRBJ1-2 TRBV5-1 . .
CASSLTSTSTGELFF TGCGCCAGCAGCTTGACTAGCACGTCCACCGGGGAGCTGTTTTTT TRBJ2-2 TRBV5-1 . .
CASSSDQGSYYEQYF TGTGCCAGCAGCTCGGACCAGGGTTCCTACTACGAGCAGTACTTC TRBJ2-7 TRBV7-2 . once
CAISERAGAQPQHF TGTGCCATCAGTGAGAGGGCAGGGGCTCAGCCCCAGCATTTT TRBJ1-5 TRBV10-3 . .
CASSRFGLAGGNEQFF TGCGCCAGCAGCCGATTTGGACTAGCGGGTGGCAATGAGCAGTTCTTC TRBJ2-1 TRBV4-1 TRBD2 .
CASSPGQGETEAFF TGTGCCAGCAGCCCGGGACAGGGGGAGACTGAAGCTTTCTTT TRBJ1-1 TRBV11-2 TRBD1 .
CASSQVGRINYGYTF TGCGCCAGCAGCCAAGTTGGCAGGATTAACTATGGCTACACCTTC TRBJ1-2 TRBV4-3 . .
CASSRDRGSRETQYF TGTGCCAGCAGCCGGGACAGGGGATCGAGAGAGACCCAGTACTTC TRBJ2-5 TRBV7-9 TRBD1 .
CSVSGPNYGYTF TGCAGCGTTTCAGGGCCCAACTATGGCTACACCTTC TRBJ1-2 TRBV29-1 . once
CASSLAVGVGEEKLFF TGTGCCAGCAGTTTGGCCGTAGGGGTCGGCGAAGAAAAACTGTTTTTT TRBJ1-4 TRBV28 . .
CASTTIDRGVALSNQPQHF TGCGCCAGCACCACAATCGACAGGGGGGTGGCTCTTAGCAATCAGCCCCAGCATTTT TRBJ1-5 TRBV10-1 TRBD1 few
CASSGVDHPLGTEAFF TGTGCCAGCAGCGGAGTTGACCATCCTTTGGGTACTGAAGCTTTCTTT TRBJ1-1 TRBV7-9 . .
CASTITGQYNSPLHF TGTGCCAGCACCATAACGGGACAGTATAATTCACCCCTCCACTTT TRBJ1-6 TRBV6-1 TRBD1 .
CASIYGQGYGYTF TGTGCCAGCATCTACGGACAGGGGTATGGCTACACCTTC TRBJ1-2 TRBV2 TRBD1 .
CASSYSRDSPLHF TGTGCCAGCAGTTACTCGAGGGATTCACCCCTCCACTTT TRBJ1-6 TRBV6-5 . .
CASRQLGTGNQPQHF TGTGCCAGCCGCCAGCTCGGGACAGGGAATCAGCCCCAGCATTTT TRBJ1-5 TRBV4-2 TRBD1 .
CASSPGVGVRTDTQYF TGTGCCAGCTCACCTGGAGTAGGGGTAAGGACAGATACGCAGTATTTT TRBJ2-3 TRBV18 . once
CAWSNGFGPYEQYF TGTGCCTGGAGTAACGGGTTCGGCCCCTACGAGCAGTACTTC TRBJ2-7 TRBV30 . .
CASSQEGGGSYEQYF TGTGCCAGCAGCCAAGAGGGCGGCGGGAGCTACGAGCAGTACTTC TRBJ2-7 TRBV3-1/TRBV3-2 TRBD2 once
CASSWIGTGEFGEAFF TGTGCCAGCAGCTGGATCGGGACAGGGGAATTTGGGGAAGCTTTCTTT TRBJ1-1 TRBV5-6 TRBD1 .
CASQEGGTGGGF TGTGCCAGTCAAGAAGGGGGGACAGGGGGTGGTTTT TRBJ2-3 TRBV2 TRBD1 .
CASSLPDRAQPQHF TGTGCCAGCAGTCTCCCGGACAGGGCTCAGCCCCAGCATTTT TRBJ1-5 TRBV28 TRBD1 .
CASSPGLAKGILFF TGTGCCAGCAGCCCCGGACTAGCCAAGGGGATACTGTTTTTT TRBJ2-2 TRBV7-3 TRBD2 .
CASTLGQGAGEQYF TGTGCCAGTACCTTGGGACAGGGGGCTGGCGAGCAGTACTTC TRBJ2-7 TRBV19 TRBD1 .
CVSSETVSSGNTIYF TGTGTCAGCAGTGAGACAGTCAGCTCTGGAAACACCATATATTTT TRBJ1-3 TRBV2 . .
CAWRIAGGFGTDTQYF TGTGCCTGGAGGATAGCGGGGGGATTTGGCACAGATACGCAGTATTTT TRBJ2-3 TRBV30 TRBD2 .
CASSEARASISYNSPLHF TGTGCCAGCAGTGAAGCGAGGGCCTCCATCTCCTATAATTCACCCCTCCACTTT TRBJ1-6 TRBV6-1 . .
CASTTGWDYLNQPQHF TGTGCCAGCACGACAGGTTGGGATTACCTCAATCAGCCCCAGCATTTT TRBJ1-5 TRBV28 . .
CASRSRFRSGNEKLFF TGTGCCAGCAGATCAAGGTTCAGGTCTGGTAATGAAAAACTGTTTTTT TRBJ1-4 TRBV28 . .
CASSPSGREAFF TGTGCCAGCAGCCCGTCAGGGAGGGAAGCTTTCTTT TRBJ1-1 TRBV12-3/TRBV12-4 . .
CASSPGPSGSNEQFF TGTGCCAGCAGCCCAGGACCCTCAGGGTCCAATGAGCAGTTCTTC TRBJ2-1 TRBV9 . .
CASSLRGQAGELFF TGTGCCAGCAGCTTGAGGGGGCAGGCCGGGGAGCTGTTTTTT TRBJ2-2 TRBV7-9 TRBD1 few
CASSLSTDTQYF TGTGCCAGCAGCCTTAGCACAGATACGCAGTATTTT TRBJ2-3 TRBV5-4 . .
CAIKGTGDEKLFF TGTGCCATCAAAGGGACAGGAGATGAAAAACTGTTTTTT TRBJ1-4 TRBV10-3 TRBD1 few
CASSQGPTGISYEQYF TGCGCCAGCAGCCAAGGGCCGACAGGGATATCCTACGAGCAGTACTTC TRBJ2-7 TRBV4-1 TRBD1 few
CASSLAGARNEQFF TGTGCCAGCAGCTTAGCGGGAGCTCGCAATGAGCAGTTCTTC TRBJ2-1 TRBV11-3 . .
CSVADSHEQFF TGCAGCGTCGCCGACAGCCATGAGCAGTTCTTC TRBJ2-1 TRBV29-1 . .
CASSLGQGSEKLFF TGTGCCAGCAGCCTCGGACAGGGGAGTGAAAAACTGTTTTTT TRBJ1-4 TRBV7-9 TRBD1 .
CASSIKESSIGYTF TGTGCCAGTAGTATTAAAGAGTCCTCTATCGGCTACACCTTC TRBJ1-2 TRBV19 . few
CSARGAGFYTF TGCAGTGCTAGAGGAGCGGGGTTCTACACCTTC TRBJ1-2 TRBV20-1 . .
CASSFGQGGNEQFF TGTGCCAGCAGCTTCGGCCAGGGGGGTAATGAGCAGTTCTTC TRBJ2-1 TRBV7-2 . .